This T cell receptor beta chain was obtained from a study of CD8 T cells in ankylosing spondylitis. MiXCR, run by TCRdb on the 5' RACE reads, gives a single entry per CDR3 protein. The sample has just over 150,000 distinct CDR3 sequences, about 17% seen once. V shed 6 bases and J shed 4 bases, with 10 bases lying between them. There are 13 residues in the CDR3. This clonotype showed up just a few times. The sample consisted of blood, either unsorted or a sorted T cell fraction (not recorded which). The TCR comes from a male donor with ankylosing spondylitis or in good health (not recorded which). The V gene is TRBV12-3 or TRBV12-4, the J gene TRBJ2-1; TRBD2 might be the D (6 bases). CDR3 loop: CASSGSPYNEQFF. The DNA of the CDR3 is TGTGCCAGCAGCGGGAGTCCGTACAATGAGCAGTTCTTC.